The 10 T cell receptor beta chains reported below all come from one sample, sequenced in a study of shared T cell receptors in the human thymus (dated by TCRdb to about 2021). The library was made by the immunoSEQ multiplex PCR assay. Entries here come from immuneACCESS through TCRdb and include only in-frame sequences with V and J called. Some clones fail to appear in such tables; in the studies checked, an unresolved V gene covers under half of the shortfall, and the cause of the remainder is unknown. Across this sample there are roughly 710,000 clones, with around 85% seen only once. The ten largest clones represent 0.0095% to 0.013% of the sample. This same sample was also part of a study on human thymus T cells.

The material sequenced was thymocytes. These receptors originate from a girl in the first two years of life with a congenital heart defect. Donor details come from another sample of the same person, matched by shared clones.

This clone was observed once. The CDR3 sequence: CASSLSRHLNYGYTF. The CDR3 DNA follows: TGTGCCAGCAGTTTATCTCGACACCTGAACTATGGCTACACCTTC. The chain joins TRBV28 to TRBJ1-2, with D hard to call. Germline lookup yields CDR1 MDHEN and CDR2 SYDVKM. Trimming pared 1 base from V and 2 bases from J, leaving 11 bases between. CDR3 length: 15 amino acids.

CDR3 region: CASSWGTAYEQYF. CDR3 nucleotides: TGTGCCAGCAGCTGGGGGACAGCTTACGAGCAGTACTTC. The chain recombines TRBV25-1 with TRBJ2-7; 7 bases fit TRBD1. The CDR3 totals 13 residues. Germline V CDR1 and CDR2: MGHDK, SYGVNS. V dropped 6 bases and J dropped 4; count of bases not matched to a gene: 6.

In this sample, this clone turned up a few times. The chain has TRBV30 and TRBJ2-7; possibly TRBD1 for D (5 bases). The V end was cut by 3 bases, the J end by 3 bases, with 18 bases between. The CDR3 totals 15 residues. From germline, CDR1 is GTSNPN and CDR2 SVGIG (reference sequence). DNA for the CDR3: TGTGCCTGGAGCCCGACGACAGTAAAGCTCTACGAGCAGTACTTC. Translation: CAWSPTTVKLYEQYF.

The chain recombines TRBV11-3 with TRBJ2-2; D is possibly TRBD1 (6 bases). Per germline, CDR1 SGHNT and CDR2 YENEEA. The ends were cut back, 5 bases at V and 4 bases at J, with 23 bases in the middle. CDR3 length equals 18 residues. The CDR3 loop is CASSVNRDTLRPTGELFF. The CDR3 DNA follows: TGTGCCAGCAGCGTCAACCGGGACACCCTTAGGCCCACCGGGGAGCTGTTTTTT.

The chain employs TRBV19 and TRBJ1-3; 8 nucleotides align to TRBD1. In germline, CDR1 is LNHDA, CDR2 SQIVND (reference sequence). J lost 3 bases, V lost 6 bases, and 7 bases had no gene match. The CDR3 has 15 amino acids. For the CDR3, the DNA is TGTGCCAGTAGACATACAGGGGGTATTGGAAACACCATATATTTT. The encoded protein is CASRHTGGIGNTIYF.

The chain is built from TRBV25-1 and TRBJ2-3, with TRBD1 as a possible D gene (5 bases). Per germline, CDR1 MGHDK and CDR2 SYGVNS. Trimming left V 6 bases short and J 2 bases short, with 9 bases between. The CDR3 runs 13 residues. The CDR3 DNA reads TGTGCCAGCAGACGACAGTACACAGATACGCAGTATTTT. This codes for CASRRQYTDTQYF. The full variable domain, in which reference TRBV25-1 and TRBJ2-3 provide the parts outside the CDR3, is EADIYQTPRYLVIGTGKKITLECSQTMGHDKMYWYQQDPGMELHLIHYSYGVNSTEKGDLSSESTVSRIRTEHFPLTLESARPSHTSQYLCASRRQYTDTQYFGPGTRLTVL.

The gene calls are TRBV27 and TRBJ1-4, with D hard to call. V was trimmed by 1 base and J by 10 bases, leaving 10 bases between them. Germline V gives CDR1 MNHEY, CDR2 SMNVEV (reference sequence). The CDR3 extends over 13 amino acids. CDR3 bases: TGTGCCAGCAGTTTATGGCCCCTTTCAAAACTGTTTTTT. Translated: CASSLWPLSKLFF.

This chain uses TRBV5-5 with TRBJ2-5; D possibly corresponds to TRBD2 (6 bases). The CDR3 spans 13 residues. V was clipped by 4 bases and J by 3 bases, with 10 bases between them. Germline CDR1 and CDR2: SGHKS and YYEKEE (reference sequence). The CDR3 nucleotides read TGTGCCAGCAGCCCCCGGACTAAAGAGACCCAGTACTTC. Translating it yields CASSPRTKETQYF.

The rearrangement links TRBV5-6 to TRBJ2-5; possible D gene TRBD2, 6 bases. In germline, CDR1 is SGHDT, CDR2 YYEEEE. Trimming shortened V by 4 bases and J by 5 bases, and 21 bases separated the two germline ends. CDR3 length equals 16 residues. The CDR3 DNA reads as TGTGCCAGCAGCCCGGATCAGGGCAGGGCGGGGGAGACCCAGTACTTC. This gives the protein CASSPDQGRAGETQYF.

V gene TRBV5-1 combines with J gene TRBJ2-5; TRBD2 matches 8 bases. Germline assignment: CDR1 SGHRS and CDR2 YFSETQ. The CDR3 runs 16 residues. J gave up 3 bases and V 0 bases, and 7 bases lay outside the gene matches. This chain's CDR3 is CASSLAGRGGKETQYF. The CDR3 DNA follows: TGCGCCAGCAGCTTGGCTGGTCGGGGGGGCAAAGAGACCCAGTACTTC.